The source of this TCR beta chain is a study of blood T cell repertoires in COVID-19 (dated by TCRdb to the early 2020s). A note on the overall study: Samples from collaborators originated in the United States, Italy and Spain and spanned both the acute and convalescent phases of COVID-19. The material from the prospective study consisted of cDNA or gDNA derived from T cells, B-cell-depleted T cells, or PBMCs. Subjects who had been exposed to COVID-19, were actively infected with it, or had recovered from it provided the deeply sampled blood TCRbeta repertoires that made up the dataset. The repertoires were released in a freely available public database intended as a resource for research on the immune response to SARS-CoV-2. Samples came from the ongoing ImmuneRACE study (first 160 participants) plus 1,254 subjects from 6 global collaborators. Nearly every sample came with metadata listing a de-identified subject ID, COVID-19 status, age in years and sex. HLA class I and class II types, where available, came from metadata supplied by the sample provider rather than from assay-based typing.

Collaborating institutions collected whole blood in K2EDTA tubes following their own protocols. For TCRbeta analysis, collaborators shipped samples as frozen whole blood, isolated PBMCs, or DNA extracted from either of those sample types. The immunoSEQ Assay, a bias-controlled multiplex PCR, was used to amplify TCRbeta CDR3 regions from genomic DNA. The original methods were these. The number of nucleated cells in each sample was estimated by amplification of reference gene primers within the assay. Sequence reads were collapsed and filtered to measure the absolute abundance of every unique TCRbeta CDR3 rearrangement. Productive Simpson clonality was computed per sample as the square root of Simpson's diversity index over productive rearrangements. Held by TCRdb, this immuneACCESS table contains in-frame sequences only and omits some clones. Under half of the omission traces to an unresolved V gene where checked; the cause of the rest is unknown. D and trimming were read from the DNA, whereas the V and J calls and clone size are those reported in that table. Recorded for this sample are tens of thousands of clones; approximately 89% of them occurred a single time. 11% of the sample is in the top ten clones.

The paper as a whole reports these results and caveats: Clinical and demographic metadata were provided uncurated, with the amount varying by source and participant.

The germline V gene (reference sequence) provides CDR1 PRHDT and CDR2 FYEKMQ. The germline V and J ends show losses of 5 bases and 5 bases respectively, and no gene match explains 6 bases of the junction. The CDR3 goes from the cysteine to the phenylalanine over 15 residues. Only the CDR3 DNA stays, 45 bases, in frame from base 1. Of note for this clone: What this receptor recognizes is not known. Qualities for individual bases were not recorded, and no much larger clone is one base off.

Specimen: peripheral blood. This clonotype was sampled from a man older than 75 with acute or convalescent COVID-19. The chain is made from TRBV13 and TRBJ1-4, and 9 junctional nucleotides match TRBD1. The CDR3 region has the sequence CASSRTGGKNEKLFF. The DNA reads as follows: TGTGCCAGCAGCCGAACAGGGGGCAAGAATGAAAAACTGTTTTTT.